The clone carrying this T cell receptor beta chain was found many times. Its antigen is as yet unknown. The junction departs from germline at one end; a sequencing error may be responsible. Each CDR3 protein gets one entry after TCRdb re-called the reads with MiXCR. The data show approximately 910,000 distinct CDR3 sequences, with 31% seen just once and about 14% held by the top ten. The data were taken from a study of T cell repertoires in cytomegalovirus infection. As for the study in general: Used in the study were CMV epitopes, some recently identified and HLA-C-restricted, others well-studied and HLA-B-restricted. Both a matching HLA type and CMV infection were indicated by public TCR beta signatures.

Looked up from germline, CDR1 is SSHAT and CDR2 is FNYEAQ (reference sequence). The CDR3 runs 15 residues. Overall study findings and caveats: Carriers of CMV and the relevant HLA type were discriminated by public TCR beta frequency.

The receptor's source is a human donor in good health (CMV status not recorded). Some clones in this sample may be carry-over from other donors' samples. The sequencing used cultured CD8+ T cells from PBMCs, collected from culture after CMV antigen stimulation. The rearrangement uses TRBV7-7 and TRBJ2-1; D uncertain. The CDR3 sequence: CASSLWVAPENEQFF. CDR3 DNA: TGTGCTAGCAGCTTATGGGTAGCCCCGGAAAATGAGCAGTTCTTC.